These 31 T cell receptor beta chains share one sample of origin, sequenced in a study of T cell responses to AZD1222 COVID-19 vaccine. Some clones are missing from TCRdb's copy, which holds only in-frame ones; the method was immunoSEQ multiplex PCR. Of roughly 100,000 clones in the sample, roughly 87% were seen once. The sequenced sample was peripheral blood, obtained on day 0 of AZD1222 vaccination. The receptors were gathered from an adult in good health.

The V call is TRBV12-3 or TRBV12-4, the J call TRBJ1-2; 9 bases align to TRBD1. This CDR3 region has 13 residues. V was pared by 5 bases and J by 3 bases, with 1 base of the junction left unmatched. The DNA of the CDR3 is TGTGCCAGCAGTCGGACAGGGGACTATGGCTACACCTTC. Translating it yields CASSRTGDYGYTF.

This clone was seen just once. The chain combines TRBV19 with TRBJ1-4; 11 positions match TRBD1. Germline CDR1 and CDR2: LNHDA and SQIVND (reference sequence). Losses at the gene ends were 4 bases for V and 7 bases for J; bases not matched to a gene: 11. CDR3 length equals 17 residues. The CDR3 sequence is CASSSRDRGRSIEKLFF. Here the CDR3 DNA reads TGTGCCAGTAGTAGCCGGGACAGGGGGAGGTCGATTGAAAAACTGTTTTTT. The variable domain in full, completed from reference TRBV19 and TRBJ1-4, reads DGGITQSPKYLFRKEGQNVTLSCEQNLNHDAMYWYRQDPGQGLRLIYYSQIVNDFQKGDIAEGYSVSREKKESFPLTVTSAQKNPTAFYLCASSSRDRGRSIEKLFFGSGTQLSVL.

This clone was detected a few times. The rearrangement uses TRBV4-2 and TRBJ1-4, with D unclear. The CDR3 is 11 residues long. Trimming removed 2 bases from V and 8 bases from J, with 3 bases in between. The germline V gene encodes CDR1 LGHNA and CDR2 YNFKEQ. The CDR3 bases are TGTGCCAGCAGCCAATTAGAAAAACTGTTTTTT. Amino acids: CASSQLEKLFF.

J is TRBJ2-3 and V is TRBV2; D unresolved. Germline V gene lookup returns CDR1 SNHLY and CDR2 FYNNEI. V lost 10 bases, J lost 6 bases, and 8 bases lay in between. This CDR3 is 10 amino acids long. The CDR3 DNA is TGTGCCACCCGTTCGGATACGCAGTATTTT. Its protein is CATRSDTQYF.

The gene calls are TRBV12-5 and TRBJ1-2, with unresolved D. V lost 2 bases and J 8 bases, leaving 12 bases between the germline ends. The germline V gene encodes CDR1 LGHNT and CDR2 FRNRAP. The CDR3 length is 13 residues. CDR3 region: CASGLTLPQGYTF. In DNA form, the CDR3 reads TGTGCTAGTGGTTTGACCCTTCCACAGGGCTACACCTTC.

This clone has more than one count but fewer than ten. The CDR3 DNA follows: TGTGCCAGCAGTTTAGGCACCATCGGGGGTGAGCAGTTCTTC. It yields the protein CASSLGTIGGEQFF. The chain joins TRBV27 to TRBJ2-1; a possible D gene is TRBD2 (6 bases). The germline gives CDR1 MNHEY, CDR2 SMNVEV (reference sequence). Between the trimmed V and J ends, which lost 2 bases and 9 bases, there was a span of 14 bases. The CDR3 runs 14 residues.

The chain has TRBV7-3 and TRBJ2-2; 9 bases agree with TRBD2. This CDR3 spans 15 amino acids. Germline CDR1 is SGHTA and CDR2 is FQGTGA. Losses at the gene ends were 1 base for V and 4 bases for J; bases not matched to a gene: 1. This chain's CDR3 is CASSLNSGGTGELFF. The CDR3 DNA reads TGTGCCAGCAGCTTAAATAGCGGGGGCACCGGGGAGCTGTTTTTT.

This chain links TRBV7-2 with TRBJ1-6; unclear D gene. Germline V CDR1 and CDR2: SGHTA, FQGNSA. The CDR3 consists of 13 residues. V gave up 5 bases and J gave up 8 bases, with 10 bases separating them. CDR3 amino acids: CASSPLLDSPLHF. The CDR3 nucleotides read TGTGCCAGCAGCCCGCTGTTGGATTCACCCCTCCACTTT.

This chain connects TRBV2 to TRBJ2-2; 13 bases agree with TRBD2. The CDR3 has 16 residues. V lost 7 bases to trimming and J lost 4 bases; unmatched junction nucleotides: 6. Per germline, CDR1 SNHLY and CDR2 FYNNEI. The CDR3 DNA reads as TGTGCCAGCAACGGACTAGCGGGGGTCCCCACCGGGGAGCTGTTTTTT. It is translated as CASNGLAGVPTGELFF.

This clone has a single count. The CDR3 bases are TGTGCCAGCAGCTCCCGGGGTGGATCGGAGACCCAGTACTTC. Protein: CASSSRGGSETQYF. The chain combines TRBV7-9 with TRBJ2-5; possible D gene TRBD2, 5 bases. Germline-derived CDR1 and CDR2 are SEHNR and FQNEAQ (reference sequence). There are 14 residues in the CDR3. Trimming removed 4 bases from V and 5 bases from J, with 14 bases in between. The full variable domain, in which reference TRBV7-9 and TRBJ2-5 provide the parts outside the CDR3, is DTGVSQNPRHKITKRGQNVTFRCDPISEHNRLYWYRQTLGQGPEFLTYFQNEAQLEKSRLLSDRFSAERPKGSFSTLEIQRTEQGDSAMYLCASSSRGGSETQYFGPGTRLLVL.

The J gene is TRBJ1-2, the V gene TRBV20-1, with D tentatively TRBD1 (5 bases). V lost 6 bases, J lost 8 bases, and 7 bases lay in between. The germline gives CDR1 DFQATT, CDR2 SNEGSKA (reference sequence). The length of the CDR3 is 9 residues. This chain's CDR3 is CSAPGGYTF. CDR3 nucleotides: TGCAGTGCCCCAGGGGGCTACACCTTC.

The chain couples TRBV5-1 to TRBJ1-4, with D possibly matching TRBD1 (6 bases). V shed 4 bases and J shed 8 bases, with 21 bases lying between them. This CDR3 has 16 residues. Germline CDR1 SGHRS, CDR2 YFSETQ. CDR3 protein: CASSPRFDRRDEKLFF. CDR3 nucleotide sequence: TGCGCCAGCAGCCCAAGGTTCGACAGGCGGGACGAAAAACTGTTTTTT.

V gene TRBV6-5 combines with J gene TRBJ2-3; weak D call: TRBD2 (6 bases). The V gene's germline CDR1 is MNHEY and CDR2 SVGAGI. The CDR3 has 15 residues. Trimming removed 4 bases from V and 1 base from J, with 12 bases in between. CDR3 in DNA: TGTGCCAGCAGTTTCGGGGGAATTGGCACAGATACGCAGTATTTT. Translation gives CASSFGGIGTDTQYF.

The rearrangement links TRBV6-5 to TRBJ2-2, with D unclear. Per germline, CDR1 MNHEY and CDR2 SVGAGI. V lost 9 bases to trimming and J lost 2 bases, with 10 bases between them. The CDR3 contains 13 residues. The CDR3 reads CASLSPNTGELFF. The CDR3 DNA sequence: TGTGCCAGTCTGTCCCCCAACACCGGGGAGCTGTTTTTT.

In the case of this clone: Other DNA sequences in this sample translate to the same CDR3. This chain uses TRBV14 with TRBJ1-2; maybe TRBD1 (5 bases). V lost 0 bases to trimming and J lost 5 bases, with 10 bases between them. This CDR3 is built from 14 residues. Germline V CDR1 and CDR2: SGHDN, FVKESK. The CDR3 nucleotides read TGTGCCAGCAGCCAAGATCTGGGGGGGTATGGCTACACCTTC. Translating it yields CASSQDLGGYGYTF. The full variable domain, completed using reference TRBV14 and TRBJ1-2, is EAGVTQFPSHSVIEKGQTVTLRCDPISGHDNLYWYRRVMGKEIKFLLHFVKESKQDESGMPNNRFLAERTGGTYSTLKVQPAELEDSGVYFCASSQDLGGYGYTFGSGTRLTVV.

This chain joins TRBV7-6 and TRBJ1-1; 7 bases are shared with TRBD1. Germline loops: CDR1 SGHVS, CDR2 FNYEAQ. The CDR3 runs 13 residues. V lost 2 bases and J lost 4; bases outside the gene matches: 1. In nucleotides, the CDR3 is TGTGCCAGCAGCTTACGACAGGGCACTGAAGCTTTCTTT. This translates into CASSLRQGTEAFF.

This clone occurred once. CDR3 nucleotide sequence: TGCGCCAGCAGCTTGGAGCCAGGGAATCAGCCCCAGCATTTT. This translates into CASSLEPGNQPQHF. The chain combines TRBV5-1 with TRBJ1-5; a weak D match, TRBD1 (5 bases). Trimming took 0 bases from V and 4 from J, leaving 8 bases between them. The CDR3 totals 14 residues. The germline V gene has CDR1 SGHRS and CDR2 YFSETQ.

The chain uses TRBV15 and TRBJ2-1; no clear D. CDR1 is LNHNV and CDR2 is YYDKDF in the germline V gene (reference sequence). Trimming took 0 bases from V and 8 from J, leaving 5 bases between them. The CDR3 consists of 12 residues. In nucleotides, the CDR3 is TGTGCCACCAGCAGAGATTTCGATGAGCAGTTCTTC. It yields the protein CATSRDFDEQFF. Combining the CDR3 with reference TRBV15 and TRBJ2-1 gives the whole variable domain DAMVIQNPRYQVTQFGKPVTLSCSQTLNHNVMYWYQQKSSQAPKLLFHYYDKDFNNEADTPDNFQSRRPNTSFCFLDIRSPGLGDTAMYLCATSRDFDEQFFGPGTRLTVL.

V and J are TRBV5-4 and TRBJ2-3; TRBD2 agrees at 15 bases. The J segment lost 6 bases and the V segment lost 0 bases, leaving 2 bases of the junction unmatched. The germline V gene has CDR1 SGHNT and CDR2 YYREEE (reference sequence). The CDR3 runs to 16 residues. The CDR3 DNA reads TGTGCCAGCAGCTTGGGGACTAGCGGGGGGGAGGATACGCAGTATTTT. Amino acid sequence: CASSLGTSGGEDTQYF.

V gene TRBV6-2 or TRBV6-3 combines with J gene TRBJ2-6; 9 nucleotides match TRBD1. Germline V CDR1 and CDR2: MNHEY, SVGEGT. The V and J ends lost 6 bases and 2 bases, in that order; junction bases with no gene match: 11. The CDR3 totals 18 residues. DNA for the CDR3: TGTGCCAGCAGCAACCCGACAGGGGGGAGAACTGGGGCCAACGTCCTGACTTTC. As protein: CASSNPTGGRTGANVLTF.

This chain connects TRBV5-1 to TRBJ2-7, with 8 bases that match TRBD1. The CDR3 totals 15 residues. Germline CDR1 and CDR2: SGHRS and YFSETQ. V was clipped by 1 base and J by 4 bases; unmatched bases: 7. Here the CDR3 DNA reads TGCGCCAGCAGCTTGTCGCCAGGGGGCCAGTACGAGCAGTACTTC. Protein: CASSLSPGGQYEQYF.

Concerning this clone: The junction departs from germline at one end; a sequencing error may be responsible. The chain couples TRBV7-7 to TRBJ2-5, with 16 bases identical to TRBD2. Per germline, CDR1 SSHAT and CDR2 FNYEAQ (reference sequence). The CDR3 loop spans 16 amino acids. CDR3 nucleotide sequence: TGTGCTAGCAGCCCGGGACTAGCGGGGGGGCCGGAGACCCAGTACTTC. Its protein is CASSPGLAGGPETQYF.

This clone has only a few counts. The chain uses TRBV29-1 and TRBJ2-2, with D uncertain. Trimming stripped 4 bases from V and 0 bases from J, with 12 bases between. Germline CDR1 reads SQVTM; CDR2 reads ANQGSEA. The CDR3 contains 15 residues. CDR3 protein: CSVAGGSSNTGELFF. In DNA form, the CDR3 reads TGCAGCGTTGCCGGCGGCAGTTCGAACACCGGGGAGCTGTTTTTT.

The V and J genes are TRBV24-1 and TRBJ1-1; possible D gene TRBD1, 6 bases. CDR1 is KGHDR and CDR2 is SFDVKD in the germline V gene. V gave up 1 base and J gave up 7 bases, with 6 bases separating them. This CDR3 is built from 12 residues. CDR3 residues: CATSDLGGEAFF. CDR3 nucleotides: TGTGCCACCAGTGATTTAGGGGGTGAAGCTTTCTTT.

The chain uses TRBV7-2 and TRBJ1-1; D gene unclear. The germline V gene encodes CDR1 SGHTA and CDR2 FQGNSA. This CDR3 is 14 amino acids long. V was clipped by 3 bases and J by 2 bases, with 10 bases between them. CDR3 protein: CASSFLVVNTEAFF. DNA for the CDR3: TGTGCCAGCAGCTTCTTAGTAGTAAACACTGAAGCTTTCTTT.

The chain links TRBV5-6 to TRBJ2-1; D unclear. CDR3 length equals 13 residues. CDR1 and CDR2 from the germline V gene are SGHDT and YYEEEE. Trimming removed 0 bases at V and 3 bases at J, with 4 bases between. The DNA of the CDR3 is TGTGCCAGCAGCTTGGTGGTCTACAATGAGCAGTTCTTC. Protein product: CASSLVVYNEQFF.

V and J are TRBV11-1 and TRBJ2-7; D might be TRBD2 (6 bases). V lost 5 bases to trimming and J lost 4 bases, with 21 bases between them. Per the germline V gene, CDR1 is SGHAT and CDR2 is FQDESV (reference sequence). The CDR3 loop spans 16 amino acids. This chain's CDR3 is CASSTIGRTEVYEQYF. In DNA, the CDR3 is TGTGCCAGCAGCACAATTGGGAGGACCGAGGTTTACGAGCAGTACTTC.

This sequence joins TRBV9 and TRBJ1-2; 9 positions match TRBD1. Germline V gene sequence: CDR1 SGDLS, CDR2 YYNGEE. CDR3 length: 14 residues. With 3 bases clipped from V and 6 bases from J, the junction kept 6 bases outside the gene matches. The CDR3 protein is CASSGDGTGNGYTF. DNA for the CDR3: TGTGCCAGCAGCGGCGACGGGACAGGGAATGGCTACACCTTC.

CDR3 coding DNA: TGCAGTGCTCAGGGCTACACCTTC. As protein: CSAQGYTF. The rearrangement links TRBV20-1 to TRBJ1-2; D remains unclear. Trimming took 5 bases from V and 8 from J, leaving 3 bases between them. Germline V gene lookup returns CDR1 DFQATT and CDR2 SNEGSKA (reference sequence). There are 8 residues in the CDR3.

The chain links TRBV25-1 to TRBJ1-1, with 7 positions matching TRBD1. Looked up from germline, CDR1 is MGHDK and CDR2 is SYGVNS. This CDR3 contains 15 residues. With 4 bases clipped from V and 5 bases from J, the junction kept 10 bases outside the gene matches. DNA for the CDR3: TGTGCCAGCAGTGGACAAACCAGGGGGTGGACTGAAGCTTTCTTT. Amino acid sequence: CASSGQTRGWTEAFF.

The chain has TRBV19 and TRBJ1-3; D is unclear. The CDR3 extends over 16 amino acids. The germline gives CDR1 LNHDA, CDR2 SQIVND (reference sequence). V was shortened by 10 bases and J by 0 bases, with 19 bases between the two germline ends. The DNA of the CDR3 is TGTGCCACCCACCTAGCCGGTCTGAGCTCTGGAAACACCATATATTTT. It codes for CATHLAGLSSGNTIYF.